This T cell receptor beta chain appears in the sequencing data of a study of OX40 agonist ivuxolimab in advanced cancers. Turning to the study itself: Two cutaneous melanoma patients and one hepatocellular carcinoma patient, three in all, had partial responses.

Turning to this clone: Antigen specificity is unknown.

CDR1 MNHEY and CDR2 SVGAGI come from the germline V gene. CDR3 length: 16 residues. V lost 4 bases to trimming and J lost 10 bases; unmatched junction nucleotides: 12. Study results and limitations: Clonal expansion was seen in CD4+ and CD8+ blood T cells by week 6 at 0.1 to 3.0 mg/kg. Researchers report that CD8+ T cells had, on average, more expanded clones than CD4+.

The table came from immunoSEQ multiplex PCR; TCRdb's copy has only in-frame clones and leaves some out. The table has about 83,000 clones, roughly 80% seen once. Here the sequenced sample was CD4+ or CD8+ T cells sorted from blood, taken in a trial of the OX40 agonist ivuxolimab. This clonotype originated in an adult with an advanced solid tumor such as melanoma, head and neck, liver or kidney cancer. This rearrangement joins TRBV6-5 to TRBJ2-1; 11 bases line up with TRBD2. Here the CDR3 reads CASSFTTSGDQQEQFF. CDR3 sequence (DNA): TGTGCCAGCAGTTTTACGACTAGCGGGGACCAGCAGGAGCAGTTCTTC.